This T cell receptor beta chain was retrieved from a study of blood T cell repertoires in COVID-19. The CDR3 contains 15 residues. The V and J ends lost 4 bases and 3 bases, in that order; junction bases with no gene match: 6. The germline V gene has CDR1 SGHRS and CDR2 YFSETQ. Data came from immunoSEQ multiplex PCR; TCRdb stores just in-frame clones and leaves some out. The table has hundreds of thousands of clones, 85% to 90% seen once; the top ten hold more than 0.85%. Sequencing was carried out using peripheral blood. This sequence originates from a woman aged 40 to 50 with COVID-19, enrolled during active disease. V gene TRBV5-1 combines with J gene TRBJ1-3; 8 nucleotides align to TRBD1. The CDR3 DNA reads TGCGCCAGCAGCCAACCGACAGGGGTTGGAAACACCATATATTTT. Translating it yields CASSQPTGVGNTIYF.